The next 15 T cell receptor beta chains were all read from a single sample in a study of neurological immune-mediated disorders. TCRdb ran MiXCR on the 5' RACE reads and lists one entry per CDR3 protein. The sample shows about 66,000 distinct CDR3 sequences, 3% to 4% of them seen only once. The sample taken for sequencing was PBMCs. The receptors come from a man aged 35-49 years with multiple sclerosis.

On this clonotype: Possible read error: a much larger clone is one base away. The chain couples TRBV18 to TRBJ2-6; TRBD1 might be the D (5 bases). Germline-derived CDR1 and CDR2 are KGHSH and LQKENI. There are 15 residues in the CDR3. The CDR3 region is CASSPPISGAKVLTF. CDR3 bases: TGTGCCAGCTCTCCGCCTATATCTGGGGCCAAAGTCCTGACTTTC.

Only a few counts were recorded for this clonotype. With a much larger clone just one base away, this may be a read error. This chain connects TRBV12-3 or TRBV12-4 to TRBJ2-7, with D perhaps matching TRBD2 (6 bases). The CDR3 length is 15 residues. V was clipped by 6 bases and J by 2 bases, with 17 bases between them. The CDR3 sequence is CASSQNSGPPYEQYF. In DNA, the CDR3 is TGTGCCAGCAGCCAGAATAGCGGCCCGCCCTACGAGCAGTACTTC.

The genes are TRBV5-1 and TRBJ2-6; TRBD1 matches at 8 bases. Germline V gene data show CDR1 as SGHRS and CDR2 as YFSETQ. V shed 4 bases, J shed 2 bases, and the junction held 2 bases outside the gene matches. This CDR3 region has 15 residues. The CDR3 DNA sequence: TGCGCCAGCAGCCCGGACAGGGCTGGGGCCAACGTCCTGACTTTC. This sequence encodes CASSPDRAGANVLTF.

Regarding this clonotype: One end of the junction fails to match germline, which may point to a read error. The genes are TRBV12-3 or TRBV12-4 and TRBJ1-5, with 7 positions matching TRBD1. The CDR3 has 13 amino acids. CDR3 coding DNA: TGTGCCAGCAGCACAGGGGAGGGCAAGACCCAGAATTTT. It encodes CASSTGEGKTQNF.

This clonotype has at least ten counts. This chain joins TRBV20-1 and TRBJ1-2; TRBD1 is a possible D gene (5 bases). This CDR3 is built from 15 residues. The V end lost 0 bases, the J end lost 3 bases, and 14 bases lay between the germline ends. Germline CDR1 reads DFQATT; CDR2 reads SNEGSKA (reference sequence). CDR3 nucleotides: TGCAGTGCTAGAGATCAAGGAGGGGCGGACTATGGCTACACCTTC. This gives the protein CSARDQGGADYGYTF.

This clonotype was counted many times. The CDR3 DNA is TGCAGTGCTAGAGGGGGGACTAGCCGCACCGGGGAGCTGTTTTTT. Residues: CSARGGTSRTGELFF. The V call is TRBV20-1, the J call TRBJ2-2; 9 bases fit TRBD2. The germline gives CDR1 DFQATT, CDR2 SNEGSKA (reference sequence). The CDR3 contains 15 residues. V shed 1 base, J shed 4 bases, and the junction held 4 bases outside the gene matches.

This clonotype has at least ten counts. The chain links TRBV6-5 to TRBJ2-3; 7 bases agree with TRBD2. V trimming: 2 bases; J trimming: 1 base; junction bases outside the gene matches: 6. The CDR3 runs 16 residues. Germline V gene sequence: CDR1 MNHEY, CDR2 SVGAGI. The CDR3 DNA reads TGTGCCAGCAGTTACACGGCGGGAGTCGGCACAGATACGCAGTATTTT. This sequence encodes CASSYTAGVGTDTQYF.

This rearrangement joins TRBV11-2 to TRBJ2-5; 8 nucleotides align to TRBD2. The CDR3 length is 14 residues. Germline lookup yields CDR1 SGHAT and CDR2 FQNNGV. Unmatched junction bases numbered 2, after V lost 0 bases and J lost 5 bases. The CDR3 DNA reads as TGTGCCAGCAGCTTAGAGCGACTAGCGGAGACCCAGTACTTC. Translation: CASSLERLAETQYF.

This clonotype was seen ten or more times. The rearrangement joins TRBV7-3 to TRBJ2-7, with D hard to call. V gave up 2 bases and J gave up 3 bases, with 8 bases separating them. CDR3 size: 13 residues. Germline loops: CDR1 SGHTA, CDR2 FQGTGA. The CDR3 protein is CASSLGVNYEQYF. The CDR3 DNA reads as TGTGCCAGCAGCTTAGGCGTCAACTACGAGCAGTACTTC.

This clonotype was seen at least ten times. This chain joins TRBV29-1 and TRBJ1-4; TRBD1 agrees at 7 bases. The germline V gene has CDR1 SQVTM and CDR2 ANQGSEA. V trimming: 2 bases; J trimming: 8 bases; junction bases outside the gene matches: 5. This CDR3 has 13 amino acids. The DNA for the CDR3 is TGCAGCGTTGAACAGGGGGATGGAGAAAAACTGTTTTTT. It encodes CSVEQGDGEKLFF.

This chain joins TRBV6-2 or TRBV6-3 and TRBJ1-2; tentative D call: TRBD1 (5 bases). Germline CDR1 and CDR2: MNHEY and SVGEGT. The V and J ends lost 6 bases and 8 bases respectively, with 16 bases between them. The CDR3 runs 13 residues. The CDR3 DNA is TGTGCCAGCAGCTCGACATCCGGGGGAGGCTACACCTTC. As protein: CASSSTSGGGYTF.

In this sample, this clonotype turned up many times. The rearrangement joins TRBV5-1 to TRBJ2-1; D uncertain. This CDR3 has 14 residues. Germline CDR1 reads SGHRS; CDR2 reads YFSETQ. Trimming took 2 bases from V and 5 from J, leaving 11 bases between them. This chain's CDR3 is CASSLGGLNNEQFF. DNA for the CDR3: TGCGCCAGCAGCTTAGGCGGCCTAAACAATGAGCAGTTCTTC.

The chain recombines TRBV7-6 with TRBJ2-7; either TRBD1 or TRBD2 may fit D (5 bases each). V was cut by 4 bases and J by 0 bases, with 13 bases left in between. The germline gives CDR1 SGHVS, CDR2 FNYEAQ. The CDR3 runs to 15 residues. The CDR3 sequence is CASSSRDGSSYEQYF. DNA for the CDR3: TGTGCCAGCAGCTCCCGGGACGGTAGCTCCTACGAGCAGTACTTC.

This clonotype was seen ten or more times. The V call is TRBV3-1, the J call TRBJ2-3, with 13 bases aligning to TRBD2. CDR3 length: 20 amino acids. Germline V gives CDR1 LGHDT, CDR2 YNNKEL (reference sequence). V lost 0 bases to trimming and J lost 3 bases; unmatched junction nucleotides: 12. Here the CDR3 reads CASSQEGGTSGKPLTDTQYF. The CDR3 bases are TGTGCCAGCAGCCAAGAAGGGGGGACTAGCGGGAAGCCCTTGACAGATACGCAGTATTTT.

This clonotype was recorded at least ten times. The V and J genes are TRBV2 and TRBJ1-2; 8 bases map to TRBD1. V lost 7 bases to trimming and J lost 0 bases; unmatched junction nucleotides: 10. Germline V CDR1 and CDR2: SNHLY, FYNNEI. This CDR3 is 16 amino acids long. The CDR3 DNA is TGTGCCAGCACCACGGACAGGGCCTTTGCTAACTATGGCTACACCTTC. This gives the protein CASTTDRAFANYGYTF.